This T cell receptor (beta chain) was captured in a study of identical twins. This clonotype was counted only a few times. Template switching (which added a universal primer site) was used, and cDNA carried unique molecular identifiers. MiXCR, run by TCRdb on the 5' RACE reads, gives a single entry per CDR3 protein. The sample has a few hundred thousand distinct CDR3 sequences, 9% seen once. The CDR3 length is 16 residues. J was trimmed by 2 bases and V by 3 bases; bases with no gene match: 5. Germline values: CDR1 MDHEN, CDR2 SYDVKM. The sequence was collected from a woman aged 45-59 years in good health. Input material: naive T cells sorted from blood. The rearrangement links TRBV28 to TRBJ2-3; 10 bases map to TRBD1. CDR3 bases: TGTGCCAGCAGTTTTTCGGGACAGGGGATCACAGATACGCAGTATTTT. It specifies CASSFSGQGITDTQYF.